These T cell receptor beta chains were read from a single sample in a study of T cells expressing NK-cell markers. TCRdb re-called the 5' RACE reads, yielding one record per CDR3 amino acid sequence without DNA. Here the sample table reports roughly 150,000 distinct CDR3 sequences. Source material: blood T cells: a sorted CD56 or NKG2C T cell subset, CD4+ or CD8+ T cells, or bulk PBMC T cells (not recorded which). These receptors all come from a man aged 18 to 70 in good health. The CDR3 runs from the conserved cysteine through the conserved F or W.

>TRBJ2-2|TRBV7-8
CASSMHRGEVNTGELFF
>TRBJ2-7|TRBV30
CAWSMVEGASRAYEQYF
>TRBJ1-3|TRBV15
CATSQAGNTIYF
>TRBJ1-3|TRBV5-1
CASSLKTGLPGNTIYF
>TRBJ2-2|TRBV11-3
CASSTRTGVNTGELFF
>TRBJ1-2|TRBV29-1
CSVDGLDSREDGYTF
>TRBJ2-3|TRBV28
CASSLSLREVTDTQYF
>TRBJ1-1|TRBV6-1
CASRTGLHRETEAFF
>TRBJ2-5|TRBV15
CATSADNQETQYF
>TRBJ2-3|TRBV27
CASSLSAVASGGVYTDTQYF
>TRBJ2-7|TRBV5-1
CASSLTSGGLYYEQYF
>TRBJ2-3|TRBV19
CASSMGGLDTQYF
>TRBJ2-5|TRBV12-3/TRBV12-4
CASSFKLVETQYF
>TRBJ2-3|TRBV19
CASSIEENPHPDTQYF
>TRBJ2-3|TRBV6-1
CASSELAGGLTDTQYF
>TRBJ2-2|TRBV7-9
CASSLASGAVTGELFF
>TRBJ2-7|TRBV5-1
CASSMAGTSVTYEQYF
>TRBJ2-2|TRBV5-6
CASSSVTSGANTGELFF
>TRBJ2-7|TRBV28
CASRPFGPDRAYEQYF
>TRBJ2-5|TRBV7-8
CASTILRGGAGETQYF
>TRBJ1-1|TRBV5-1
CASSLAQGYTEAFF
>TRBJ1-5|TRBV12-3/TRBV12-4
CASMSGYSNQPQHF
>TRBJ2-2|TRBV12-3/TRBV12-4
CASRTQGRELFF
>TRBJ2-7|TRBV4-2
CASSQALDSSYEQYF
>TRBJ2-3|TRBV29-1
CSVEDRLTSNYATQYF
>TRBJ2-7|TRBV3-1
CASSPGLSSYEQYF
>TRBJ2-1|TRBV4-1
CASSQAWTAYNEQFF
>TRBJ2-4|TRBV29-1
CSAEKKGLAKNIQYF
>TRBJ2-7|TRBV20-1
CSAAIRDRGFYEQYF
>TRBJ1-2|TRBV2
CASSETGQGNGYTF
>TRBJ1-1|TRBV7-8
CASSSRTGTNTEAFF
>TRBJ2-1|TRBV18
CASSPESGIHYNEQFF
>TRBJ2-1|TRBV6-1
CARDYGGSYNEQFF
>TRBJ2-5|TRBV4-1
CASSQAPGYTGYF
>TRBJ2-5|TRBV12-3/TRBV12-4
CASSLGTETQYF
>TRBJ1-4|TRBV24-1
CATSGIEEKLFF
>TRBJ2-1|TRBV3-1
CASSQYYFPEQFF
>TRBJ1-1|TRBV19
CASRDKALGSTEAFF
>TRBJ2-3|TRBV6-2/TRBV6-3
CASSYRWSGGADTQYF